Below, 17 T cell receptor beta chains from the same sample are listed, as sequenced in a study of cytomegalovirus exposure and HLA in healthy donors. The PCR contained 60 Vbeta and 13 Jbeta primers. Sequenced by immunoSEQ multiplex PCR; TCRdb stores in-frame clones only, minus some. Of some 190,000 clones in the sample, 70% to 85% are singletons; the top ten hold 3.4%. Sequenced: PBMCs. The receptors originated from a man aged 40-49 years in good health and CMV-seropositive.

The rearrangement links TRBV4-1 to TRBJ2-7; D not resolved. Trimming took off 2 bases at V and 3 bases at J, with 11 bases between the two ends. There are 14 residues in the CDR3. Germline V gives CDR1 MGHRA, CDR2 YSYEKL. CDR3 nucleotides: TGCGCCAGCAGCCAATTGCCGCTAAGCTACGAGCAGTACTTC. It translates to CASSQLPLSYEQYF.

The chain is built from TRBV4-2 and TRBJ2-1, with D possibly TRBD2 on 6 matching bases. Germline V CDR1 and CDR2: LGHNA, YNFKEQ. This CDR3 has 17 residues. V was shortened by 0 bases and J by 0 bases, with 12 bases between the two germline ends. The CDR3 nucleotides read TGTGCCAGCAGCCAAGACCCGGACTATGACTCCTACAATGAGCAGTTCTTC. Translation: CASSQDPDYDSYNEQFF.

Only one count was recorded for this clone. This sequence joins TRBV27 and TRBJ2-5, with 10 bases fitting TRBD2. This CDR3 contains 14 residues. The V gene end was trimmed by 3 bases and the J gene end by 4 bases; junction bases not matched to a gene: 2. Germline assignment: CDR1 MNHEY and CDR2 SMNVEV (reference sequence). CDR3 protein: CASSFSGRGETQYF. CDR3 in DNA: TGTGCCAGCAGTTTCAGCGGGAGGGGAGAGACCCAGTACTTC.

The V and J genes are TRBV2 and TRBJ1-1; D unclear. V shed 3 bases and J shed 1 base, with 9 bases lying between them. In germline, CDR1 is SNHLY, CDR2 FYNNEI. The CDR3 contains 14 residues. This chain's CDR3 is CASSDHGGNTEAFF. DNA for the CDR3: TGTGCCAGCAGTGATCATGGAGGGAACACTGAAGCTTTCTTT.

J is TRBJ1-2 and V is TRBV18; D is unclear. V lost 8 bases and J 5 bases, leaving 15 bases between the germline ends. From germline, CDR1 is KGHSH and CDR2 LQKENI. The CDR3 consists of 13 residues. The CDR3 coding sequence is TGTGCCAGCCAACCAAATAGAGGGTATGGCTACACCTTC. Its protein product is CASQPNRGYGYTF.

This chain links TRBV25-1 with TRBJ2-3; D is possibly TRBD1 (5 bases). The V gene's germline CDR1 is MGHDK and CDR2 SYGVNS. CDR3 size: 14 residues. Trimming stripped 2 bases from V and 5 bases from J, with 11 bases between. The CDR3 nucleotides are TGTGCCAGCAGTGAAGTGGCAGGGCGAGATACGCAGTATTTT. Translation: CASSEVAGRDTQYF.

The J gene is TRBJ2-3, the V gene TRBV29-1; tentative D call: TRBD1 (5 bases). V shed 3 bases and J shed 0 bases, with 7 bases lying between them. The CDR3 has 13 amino acids. From germline, CDR1 is SQVTM and CDR2 ANQGSEA. The CDR3 here is CSVDRDSTDTQYF. CDR3 nucleotides: TGCAGCGTTGACAGGGATAGCACAGATACGCAGTATTTT.

The chain carries TRBV18 and TRBJ1-2, with TRBD1 matching over 7 bases. The J segment lost 0 bases and the V segment lost 2 bases, leaving 3 bases of the junction unmatched. Looked up from germline, CDR1 is KGHSH and CDR2 is LQKENI. CDR3 size: 15 residues. CDR3 coding DNA: TGTGCCAGCTCACCAGGGGGACAGACTAACTATGGCTACACCTTC. Translating it yields CASSPGGQTNYGYTF.

The CDR3 DNA reads TGCGCCAGCAGTGATTTTGGGACAGGGTGGTCAGAAAAACTGTTTTTT. Translated: CASSDFGTGWSEKLFF. This chain links TRBV10-2 with TRBJ1-4; 9 bases agree with TRBD1. Germline CDR1 WSHSY, CDR2 SAAADI. The CDR3 covers 16 residues. The V gene end was trimmed by 3 bases and the J gene end by 8 bases; junction bases not matched to a gene: 10.

Only one count was recorded for this clone. The rearrangement joins TRBV28 to TRBJ1-2; 11 positions agree with TRBD1. The CDR3 is made up of 18 amino acids. From germline, CDR1 is MDHEN and CDR2 SYDVKM. V lost 6 bases to trimming and J lost 4 bases; unmatched junction nucleotides: 16. The CDR3 here is CASSPSPDRGPRSYGYTF. In DNA form, the CDR3 reads TGTGCCAGCAGCCCCTCTCCGGACAGGGGGCCGAGGAGCTATGGCTACACCTTC.

The DNA of the CDR3 is TGCGCCAGCAGTGAGCAGCGGACCGCGAACACCGGGGAGCTGTTTTTT. It translates to CASSEQRTANTGELFF. The J gene is TRBJ2-2, the V gene TRBV10-2; D may be TRBD2 (5 bases). The germline V gene encodes CDR1 WSHSY and CDR2 SAAADI. The V end was cut by 2 bases, the J end by 0 bases, with 10 bases between. This CDR3 comprises 16 residues.

This clone appeared once. V usage is TRBV4-1 and J usage is TRBJ2-1, with a possible D match to TRBD2 (6 bases). Per the germline V gene, CDR1 is MGHRA and CDR2 is YSYEKL. Trimming removed 1 base at V and 0 bases at J, with 10 bases between. This CDR3 has 16 residues. CDR3 in amino acids: CASSQVGSRSYNEQFF. DNA for the CDR3: TGCGCCAGCAGCCAAGTCGGGAGTCGCTCCTACAATGAGCAGTTCTTC.

The rearrangement links TRBV5-5 to TRBJ2-7; 9 nucleotides align to TRBD2. The CDR3 totals 15 residues. The germline V gene has CDR1 SGHKS and CDR2 YYEKEE (reference sequence). V trimming: 0 bases; J trimming: 3 bases; junction bases outside the gene matches: 4. The CDR3 DNA follows: TGTGCCAGCAGCTTGGGTGCGGGAGGGTTCTACGAGCAGTACTTC. Protein: CASSLGAGGFYEQYF.

CDR3 nucleotide sequence: TGTGCCAGTAGTATTGCCAGGGGAACCTACGAGCAGTACTTC. It codes for CASSIARGTYEQYF. The chain joins TRBV19 to TRBJ2-5; TRBD1 is a possible D gene (6 bases). The DNA end is more similar to TRBJ2-7, so the J call may be wrong. Germline V gene sequence: CDR1 LNHDA, CDR2 SQIVND (reference sequence). CDR3 length: 14 residues.

The chain recombines TRBV5-1 with TRBJ2-2; D is unresolved. V was trimmed by 0 bases and J by 1 base, leaving 7 bases between them. CDR1 and CDR2 from the germline V gene are SGHRS and YFSETQ. The CDR3 loop spans 15 amino acids. DNA of the CDR3: TGCGCCAGCAGCTTGGTTGAACAGAACACCGGGGAGCTGTTTTTT. Translated, it gives CASSLVEQNTGELFF.

V is TRBV7-9 and J is TRBJ1-2; the match to TRBD1 covers 8 bases. The germline gives CDR1 SEHNR, CDR2 FQNEAQ (reference sequence). V gave up 0 bases and J gave up 4 bases; unmatched junction bases: 7. The CDR3 sequence is 16 residues long. In DNA, the CDR3 is TGTGCCAGCAGCTTAGCCGAACAGGGGGTGGGCTATGGCTACACCTTC. Its translation is CASSLAEQGVGYGYTF.

The genes are TRBV29-1 and TRBJ2-5; the match to TRBD2 covers 16 bases. V trimming: 6 bases; J trimming: 3 bases; junction bases outside the gene matches: 4. CDR1 and CDR2 from the germline V gene are SQVTM and ANQGSEA. The CDR3 has 15 amino acids. CDR3 loop: CSVGTSGRAEETQYF. The DNA for the CDR3 is TGCAGCGTGGGGACTAGCGGGAGGGCCGAAGAGACCCAGTACTTC.